The 30 T cell receptor beta chains presented below share a single source sample, sequenced in a study of blood T cell repertoires in COVID-19. The table came from immunoSEQ multiplex PCR; TCRdb's copy has only in-frame clones and leaves some out. Of approximately 280,000 clones listed, about 88% were seen once; the top ten hold approximately 1.5%. Sequencing was carried out using peripheral blood. These receptors were collected from a human donor with COVID-19, enrolled during active disease. The donor label of this sample is uncertain.

This clone appeared a single time. The rearrangement joins TRBV19 to TRBJ1-1; D possibly corresponds to TRBD1 (5 bases). Trimming shortened V by 1 base and J by 3 bases, and 12 bases separated the two germline ends. This CDR3 has 15 amino acids. Per germline, CDR1 LNHDA and CDR2 SQIVND (reference sequence). The CDR3 spells CASSIGAGRDTEAFF. The CDR3 nucleotides are TGTGCCAGTAGTATAGGAGCGGGCAGGGACACTGAAGCTTTCTTT. Full variable domain (missing parts from reference TRBV19 and TRBJ1-1): DGGITQSPKYLFRKEGQNVTLSCEQNLNHDAMYWYRQDPGQGLRLIYYSQIVNDFQKGDIAEGYSVSREKKESFPLTVTSAQKNPTAFYLCASSIGAGRDTEAFFGQGTRLTVV.

To note about this clone: The same CDR3 can be traced to other DNA sequences in this sample. This rearrangement joins TRBV3-1 (or the pseudogene TRBV3-2) to TRBJ1-1; no firm D call. Germline lookup yields CDR1 LGHDT and CDR2 YNNKEL (reference sequence). This CDR3 is 12 amino acids long. The V end lost 1 base, the J end lost 3 bases, and 3 bases lay between the germline ends. The chain's CDR3 is CASSQADTEAFF. Here the CDR3 DNA reads TGTGCCAGCAGCCAAGCAGACACTGAAGCTTTCTTT.

This clone was seen only a few times. This chain uses TRBV19 with TRBJ1-1; 9 bases agree with TRBD1. The CDR3 loop spans 15 amino acids. Germline CDR1 and CDR2: LNHDA and SQIVND (reference sequence). V gave up 7 bases and J gave up 0 bases; unmatched junction bases: 6. This chain's CDR3 is CASMTGGNMNTEAFF. In nucleotides, the CDR3 is TGTGCCAGTATGACAGGGGGGAACATGAACACTGAAGCTTTCTTT.

The J gene is TRBJ1-3, the V gene TRBV5-1; tentatively, D is TRBD1 (6 bases). Per germline, CDR1 SGHRS and CDR2 YFSETQ. The V end was cut by 2 bases, the J end by 8 bases, with 23 bases between. This CDR3 has 17 amino acids. CDR3 DNA sequence: TGCGCCAGCAGCTTATACTCCTCGGACAGTATCGGAGACACCATATATTTT. Protein sequence: CASSLYSSDSIGDTIYF. The full variable domain, completed using reference TRBV5-1 and TRBJ1-3, is KAGVTQTPRYLIKTRGQQVTLSCSPISGHRSVSWYQQTPGQGLQFLFEYFSETQRNKGNFPGRFSGRQFSNSRSEMNVSTLELGDSALYLCASSLYSSDSIGDTIYFGEGSWLTVV.

V and J are TRBV6-2 or TRBV6-3 and TRBJ2-3; 14 bases map to TRBD2. This CDR3 contains 19 residues. The ends lost 1 base at V and 0 bases at J; junction bases unmatched: 6. Germline V gives CDR1 MNHEY, CDR2 SVGEGT. The DNA for the CDR3 is TGTGCCAGCAGTTACTTGGTTGGGACTAGCGGGAGCAGCACAGATACGCAGTATTTT. It codes for CASSYLVGTSGSSTDTQYF.

The genes are TRBV28 and TRBJ2-1; possibly TRBD2 for D (6 bases). The length of the CDR3 is 13 residues. Germline-derived CDR1 and CDR2 are MDHEN and SYDVKM. V shed 7 bases and J shed 0 bases, with 7 bases lying between them. Written as DNA, the CDR3 is TGTGCCAGCACCGGGGGCTCCTACAATGAGCAGTTCTTC. Residues: CASTGGSYNEQFF.

Here the CDR3 reads CASTLTGPQETQYF. Written as DNA, the CDR3 is TGCGCCAGCACCCTGACAGGGCCCCAAGAGACCCAGTACTTC. This chain connects TRBV5-1 to TRBJ2-5, with 7 positions matching TRBD1. From germline, CDR1 is SGHRS and CDR2 YFSETQ. The V segment lost 6 bases and the J segment 1 base; nucleotides outside the gene matches: 6. The CDR3 covers 14 residues.

This chain connects TRBV5-8 to TRBJ2-1; 7 bases map to TRBD2. The germline V gene encodes CDR1 SGHTS and CDR2 YDEGEE. V was pared by 6 bases and J by 15 bases, with 18 bases of the junction left unmatched. The CDR3 covers 14 residues. CDR3 coding DNA: TGTGCCAGCAACCCGGGGGGTATGGGAAGGAACTCGTTCTTC. Protein: CASNPGGMGRNSFF.

The rearrangement links TRBV5-4 to TRBJ1-1; tentative D call: TRBD1 (5 bases). The CDR3 sequence is 15 residues long. V lost 4 bases, J lost 5 bases, and 18 bases lay in between. The V gene's germline CDR1 is SGHNT and CDR2 YYREEE (reference sequence). The CDR3 DNA is TGTGCCAGCAGCGTGTTTTTGGGGGAGGGGACTGAAGCTTTCTTT. This sequence encodes CASSVFLGEGTEAFF.

The chain is built from TRBV5-6 and TRBJ1-1, with D unclear. The CDR3 totals 13 residues. The germline CDR1 and CDR2 sequences are SGHDT and YYEEEE. V dropped 4 bases and J dropped 3 bases, with 10 bases sitting between them. The CDR3 coding sequence is TGTGCCAGCAGCCCAGGCCGTTACACTGAAGCTTTCTTT. It codes for CASSPGRYTEAFF.

The chain couples TRBV28 to TRBJ1-1; D unresolved. Trimming took off 11 bases at V and 1 base at J, with 11 bases between the two ends. Germline CDR1 is MDHEN and CDR2 is SYDVKM. The CDR3 spans 12 residues. The CDR3 DNA reads TGTGCCTCCAGGTGGTCGAACACTGAAGCTTTCTTT. This translates into CASRWSNTEAFF.

CDR3 nucleotides: TGTGCCAGCAGTTTAAGCCGCGGGAACACTGAAGCTTTCTTT. This gives the protein CASSLSRGNTEAFF. V usage is TRBV28 and J usage is TRBJ1-1; D call uncertain. In germline, CDR1 is MDHEN, CDR2 SYDVKM. The CDR3 contains 14 residues. Trimming pared 2 bases from V and 1 base from J, leaving 8 bases between.

This chain joins TRBV3-1 (or the pseudogene TRBV3-2) and TRBJ1-3; TRBD1 matches at 10 bases. CDR1 and CDR2 (germline): LGHDT, YNNKEL (reference sequence). Trimming cost V 4 bases and J 4 bases; bases outside gene matches: 7. This CDR3 has 16 amino acids. CDR3 bases: TGTGCCAGCAGCCGGAGACAGGGGGCTGGGGGAAACACCATATATTTT. Residues: CASSRRQGAGGNTIYF.

This chain connects TRBV7-6 to TRBJ1-4, with 8 bases fitting TRBD1. The length of the CDR3 is 14 residues. V lost 5 bases, J lost 8 bases, and 7 bases stayed unmatched. Germline-derived CDR1 and CDR2 are SGHVS and FNYEAQ. The CDR3 here is CASSPTGGFEKLFF. DNA for the CDR3: TGTGCCAGCAGCCCCACAGGGGGTTTCGAAAAACTGTTTTTT.

The rearrangement links TRBV18 to TRBJ2-1; TRBD2 matches 16 bases. The V gene's germline CDR1 is KGHSH and CDR2 LQKENI. CDR3 length equals 16 residues. V gave up 3 bases and J gave up 9 bases; unmatched junction bases: 5. CDR3 protein: CASSPGLAGGDTEQFF. In nucleotides, the CDR3 is TGTGCCAGCTCACCGGGACTAGCGGGGGGGGATACTGAGCAGTTCTTC.

Of note for this clone: The junction departs from germline at one end; a sequencing error may be responsible. J is TRBJ1-6 and V is TRBV7-7; D is uncertain. The CDR3 contains 15 residues. Per the germline V gene, CDR1 is SSHAT and CDR2 is FNYEAQ (reference sequence). In DNA, the CDR3 is TGTGCTAGCAGCCCATCTACTGGGCCAGACTCACCCCTCCACTTT. As protein: CASSPSTGPDSPLHF.

The chain has TRBV5-4 and TRBJ2-1, with 14 bases fitting TRBD2. The V gene end was trimmed by 2 bases and the J gene end by 11 bases; junction bases not matched to a gene: 9. CDR1 and CDR2 (germline): SGHNT, YYREEE (reference sequence). The length of the CDR3 is 16 residues. The CDR3 is CASSFPGLAGVVKQFF. The DNA of the CDR3 is TGTGCCAGCAGCTTCCCGGGACTAGCGGGAGTAGTAAAGCAGTTCTTC.

The V call is TRBV24-1, the J call TRBJ2-5; D may be TRBD2 (7 bases). This CDR3 has 16 amino acids. Germline V gene sequence: CDR1 KGHDR, CDR2 SFDVKD. Trimming removed 7 bases at V and 2 bases at J, with 19 bases between. CDR3 sequence (DNA): TGTGCCACCAGCCTGGGGGGGGGCCTAGAACAAGAGACCCAGTACTTC. Translation: CATSLGGGLEQETQYF.

The chain employs TRBV9 and TRBJ2-5; weak D call: TRBD1 (5 bases). The CDR3 has 13 amino acids. V lost 0 bases to trimming and J lost 5 bases, with 8 bases between them. Germline CDR1 is SGDLS and CDR2 is YYNGEE. The CDR3 reads CASSVAGAETQYF. The CDR3 region has the DNA TGTGCCAGCAGCGTAGCTGGGGCGGAGACCCAGTACTTC. Variable domain in full (rest from reference TRBV9 and TRBJ2-5): DSGVTQTPKHLITATGQRVTLRCSPRSGDLSVYWYQQSLDQGLQFLIQYYNGEERAKGNILERFSAQQFPDLHSELNLSSLELGDSALYFCASSVAGAETQYFGPGTRLLVL.

This clone has only one observation. The V gene is TRBV29-1, the J gene TRBJ2-4; D not resolved. CDR3 length: 12 residues. Germline values: CDR1 SQVTM, CDR2 ANQGSEA. CDR3 protein: CNSTIFKNIQYF. The CDR3 nucleotides are TGCAACTCGACAATTTTCAAAAACATTCAGTACTTC.

The V call is TRBV29-1, the J call TRBJ2-5; 11 nucleotides match TRBD1. Germline V lookup: CDR1 SQVTM, CDR2 ANQGSEA. The CDR3 is 14 residues long. The V segment lost 3 bases and the J segment 5 bases; nucleotides outside the gene matches: 5. DNA of the CDR3: TGCAGCGTTGATGGGACAGGGGGTCCCGAGACCCAGTACTTC. Amino acid sequence: CSVDGTGGPETQYF.

The V call is TRBV19, the J call TRBJ1-1; maybe TRBD1 (6 bases). Trimming took off 6 bases at V and 4 bases at J, with 12 bases between the two ends. Germline V gene sequence: CDR1 LNHDA, CDR2 SQIVND (reference sequence). There are 13 residues in the CDR3. This chain's CDR3 is CASRARGGTEAFF. In nucleotides, the CDR3 is TGTGCCAGTAGGGCAAGGGGGGGCACTGAAGCTTTCTTT.

The chain uses TRBV6-6 and TRBJ2-7, with D maybe TRBD2 (5 bases). Trimming stripped 11 bases from V and 4 bases from J, with 15 bases between. The germline gives CDR1 MNHNY, CDR2 SVGAGI (reference sequence). The length of the CDR3 is 12 residues. The CDR3 spells CAAGRETYEQYF. DNA for the CDR3: TGTGCCGCCGGTAGGGAGACGTACGAGCAGTACTTC.

The rearrangement uses TRBV28 and TRBJ2-2; 14 nucleotides agree with TRBD2. Germline lookup yields CDR1 MDHEN and CDR2 SYDVKM. V lost 7 bases and J lost 4; bases outside the gene matches: 11. The CDR3 covers 18 residues. The CDR3 region has the DNA TGTGCCAGCACCATCAGACTAGCGGGAGGGCCGATCACCGGGGAGCTGTTTTTT. Encoded protein: CASTIRLAGGPITGELFF.

V and J are TRBV5-6 and TRBJ2-7; a possible D gene is TRBD2 (6 bases). The CDR3 has 14 residues. V shed 0 bases and J shed 6 bases, with 13 bases lying between them. The germline V gene has CDR1 SGHDT and CDR2 YYEEEE. DNA of the CDR3: TGTGCCAGCAGCTTGGGTTTTGGGGGAGGCGAGCAGTACTTC. This encodes CASSLGFGGGEQYF.

The gene calls are TRBV28 and TRBJ1-5; TRBD1 is a possible D gene (5 bases). Germline values: CDR1 MDHEN, CDR2 SYDVKM. The CDR3 has 15 amino acids. The germline V and J ends were trimmed by 3 bases and 3 bases, with 12 bases remaining between them. The CDR3 nucleotides read TGTGCCAGCAGTTTCCGGGGGAAGTTCAATCAGCCCCAGCATTTT. Amino acid sequence: CASSFRGKFNQPQHF.

This chain's CDR3 is CASSPRTGRYYGYTF. The CDR3 DNA reads TGTGCCAGCAGCCCCCGGACAGGGCGTTACTATGGCTACACCTTC. The chain employs TRBV7-6 and TRBJ1-2, with 8 bases lining up with TRBD1. The CDR3 spans 15 residues. Trimming took 5 bases from V and 3 from J; bases not matched to a gene: 8. The germline gives CDR1 SGHVS, CDR2 FNYEAQ.

V and J are TRBV28 and TRBJ2-1; 11 nucleotides line up with TRBD2. Germline loops: CDR1 MDHEN, CDR2 SYDVKM. V shed 9 bases and J 3 bases; nucleotides not matched to a gene: 19. The CDR3 has 19 amino acids. In DNA, the CDR3 is TGTGCCAGTAATTTGGGACTAGCGGCCTCGAGCCACCTCTACAATGAGCAGTTCTTC. Translated: CASNLGLAASSHLYNEQFF.

The V gene is TRBV7-3, the J gene TRBJ2-3; 10 bases map to TRBD2. The CDR3 extends over 16 amino acids. Germline CDR1 and CDR2: SGHTA and FQGTGA. The junction had 3 bases not matched to a gene; V was cut back by 1 base and J by 2 bases. Here the CDR3 DNA reads TGTGCCAGCAGCTTAAAACTAGCGGGACCCACAGATACGCAGTATTTT. Amino acid sequence: CASSLKLAGPTDTQYF.

V and J are TRBV6-4 and TRBJ2-1, with TRBD1 identical over 10 bases. CDR1 MRHNA and CDR2 SNTAGT come from the germline V gene. CDR3 size: 15 residues. V lost 0 bases to trimming and J lost 4 bases; unmatched junction nucleotides: 0. CDR3 in amino acids: CASSDSGQGYNEQFF. CDR3 nucleotides: TGTGCCAGCAGTGACTCGGGACAGGGGTACAATGAGCAGTTCTTC.